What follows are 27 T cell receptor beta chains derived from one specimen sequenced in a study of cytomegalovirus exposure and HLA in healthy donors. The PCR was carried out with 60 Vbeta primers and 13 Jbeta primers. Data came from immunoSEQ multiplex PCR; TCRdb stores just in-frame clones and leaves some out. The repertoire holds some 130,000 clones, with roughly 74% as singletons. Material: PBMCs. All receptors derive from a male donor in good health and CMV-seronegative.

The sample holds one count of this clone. CDR3: CASSPQGRGYTF. CDR3 DNA sequence: TGTGCCAGCAGTCCACAGGGCCGTGGCTACACCTTC. J is TRBJ1-2 and V is TRBV6-5, with D possibly matching TRBD1 (6 bases). CDR1 and CDR2 (germline): MNHEY, SVGAGI. The CDR3 covers 12 residues. V was shortened by 5 bases and J by 7 bases, with 11 bases between the two germline ends.

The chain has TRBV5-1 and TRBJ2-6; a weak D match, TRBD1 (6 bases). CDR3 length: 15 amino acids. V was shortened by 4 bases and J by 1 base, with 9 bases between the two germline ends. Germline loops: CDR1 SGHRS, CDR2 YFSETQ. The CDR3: CASSTQGSGANVLTF. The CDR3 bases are TGCGCCAGCAGCACCCAGGGGTCTGGGGCCAACGTCCTGACTTTC.

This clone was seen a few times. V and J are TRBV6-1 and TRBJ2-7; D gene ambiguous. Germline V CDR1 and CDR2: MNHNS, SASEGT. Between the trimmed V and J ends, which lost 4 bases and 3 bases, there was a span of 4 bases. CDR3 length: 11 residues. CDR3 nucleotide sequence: TGTGCCAGCAGTGCCAACTACGAGCAGTACTTC. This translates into CASSANYEQYF.

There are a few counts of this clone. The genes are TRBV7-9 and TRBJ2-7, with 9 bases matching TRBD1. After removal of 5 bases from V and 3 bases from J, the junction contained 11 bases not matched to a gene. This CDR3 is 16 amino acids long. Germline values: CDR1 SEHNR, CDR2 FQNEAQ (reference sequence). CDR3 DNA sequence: TGTGCCAGCAGCGGCCCGGGACAGGGAAACTTCTACGAGCAGTACTTC. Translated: CASSGPGQGNFYEQYF. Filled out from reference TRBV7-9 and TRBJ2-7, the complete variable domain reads DTGVSQNPRHKITKRGQNVTFRCDPISEHNRLYWYRQTLGQGPEFLTYFQNEAQLEKSRLLSDRFSAERPKGSFSTLEIQRTEQGDSAMYLCASSGPGQGNFYEQYFGPGTRLTVT.

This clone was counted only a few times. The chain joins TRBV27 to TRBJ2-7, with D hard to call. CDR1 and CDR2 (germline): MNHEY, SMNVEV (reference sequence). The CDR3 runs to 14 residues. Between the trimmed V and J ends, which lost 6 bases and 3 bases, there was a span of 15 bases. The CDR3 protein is CASSLNIAYYEQYF. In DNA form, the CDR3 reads TGTGCCAGCAGCCTAAACATAGCATACTACGAGCAGTACTTC.

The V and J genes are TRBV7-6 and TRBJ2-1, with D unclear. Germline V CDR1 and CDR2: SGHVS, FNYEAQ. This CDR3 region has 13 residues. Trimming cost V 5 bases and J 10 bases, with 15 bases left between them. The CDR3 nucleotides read TGTGCCAGCAGCCCGACCACCCTAGGCGAGCAGTTCTTC. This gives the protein CASSPTTLGEQFF.

This CDR3 reads CASSRGGAETYEQYF. CDR3 in DNA: TGTGCCAGCAGCCGGGGGGGAGCGGAAACCTACGAGCAGTACTTC. The chain joins TRBV7-9 to TRBJ2-7, with TRBD2 matching over 8 bases. The CDR3 covers 15 residues. V shed 5 bases and J 2 bases; nucleotides not matched to a gene: 8. Germline loops: CDR1 SEHNR, CDR2 FQNEAQ (reference sequence).

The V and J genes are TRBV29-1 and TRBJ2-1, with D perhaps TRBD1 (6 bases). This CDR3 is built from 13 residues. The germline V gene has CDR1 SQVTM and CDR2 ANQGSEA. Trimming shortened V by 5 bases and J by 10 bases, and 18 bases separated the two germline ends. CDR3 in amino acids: CSVSGRGYLEQFF. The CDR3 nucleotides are TGCAGCGTTAGCGGCAGGGGATATCTGGAGCAGTTCTTC.

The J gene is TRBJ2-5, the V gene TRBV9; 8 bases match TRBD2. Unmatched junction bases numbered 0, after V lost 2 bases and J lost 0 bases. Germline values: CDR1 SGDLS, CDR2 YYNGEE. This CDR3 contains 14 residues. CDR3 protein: CASSVGGDQETQYF. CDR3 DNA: TGTGCCAGCAGCGTCGGGGGGGACCAAGAGACCCAGTACTTC.

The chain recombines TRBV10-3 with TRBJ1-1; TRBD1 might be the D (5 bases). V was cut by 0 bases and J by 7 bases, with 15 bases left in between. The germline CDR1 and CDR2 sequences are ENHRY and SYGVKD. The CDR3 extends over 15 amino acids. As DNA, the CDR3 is TGTGCCATCAGTGAGTCTGGGGGGGGAGTTGGTGAAGCTTTCTTT. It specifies CAISESGGGVGEAFF.

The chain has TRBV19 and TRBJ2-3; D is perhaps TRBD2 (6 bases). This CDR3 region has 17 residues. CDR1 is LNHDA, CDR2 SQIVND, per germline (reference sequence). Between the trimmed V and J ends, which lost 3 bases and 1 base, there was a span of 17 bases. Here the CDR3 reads CASSILGPGRGTDTQYF. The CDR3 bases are TGTGCCAGTAGTATCTTGGGACCCGGGAGAGGCACAGATACGCAGTATTTT.

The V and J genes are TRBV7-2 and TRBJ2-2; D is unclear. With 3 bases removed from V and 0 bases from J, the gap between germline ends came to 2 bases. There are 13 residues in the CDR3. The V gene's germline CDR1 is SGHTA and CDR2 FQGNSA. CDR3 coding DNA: TGTGCCAGCAGCTTCGCGAACACCGGGGAGCTGTTTTTT. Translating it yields CASSFANTGELFF.

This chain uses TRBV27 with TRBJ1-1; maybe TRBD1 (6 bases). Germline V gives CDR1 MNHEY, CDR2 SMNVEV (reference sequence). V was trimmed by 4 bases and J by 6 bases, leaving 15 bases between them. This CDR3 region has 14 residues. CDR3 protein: CASSSQGLGSEAFF. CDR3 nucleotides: TGTGCCAGCAGTTCCCAGGGGTTAGGCTCTGAAGCTTTCTTT.

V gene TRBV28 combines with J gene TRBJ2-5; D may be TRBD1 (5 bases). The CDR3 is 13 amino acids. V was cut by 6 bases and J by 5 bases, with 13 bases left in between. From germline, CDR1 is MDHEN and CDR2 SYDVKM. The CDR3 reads CASSQGVEETQYF. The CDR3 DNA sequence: TGTGCCAGCAGCCAAGGGGTAGAGGAGACCCAGTACTTC.

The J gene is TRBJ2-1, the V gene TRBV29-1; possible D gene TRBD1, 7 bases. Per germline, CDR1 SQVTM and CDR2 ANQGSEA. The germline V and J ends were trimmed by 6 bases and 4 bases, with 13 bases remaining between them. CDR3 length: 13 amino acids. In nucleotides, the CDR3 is TGCAGCGTGGCAGGGGGGAAATACAATGAGCAGTTCTTC. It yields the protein CSVAGGKYNEQFF.

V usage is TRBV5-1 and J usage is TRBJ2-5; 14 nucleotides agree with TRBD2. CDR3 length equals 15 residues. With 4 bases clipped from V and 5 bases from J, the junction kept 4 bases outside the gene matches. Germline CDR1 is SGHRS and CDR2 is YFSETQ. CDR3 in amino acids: CASSPGTSGSETQYF. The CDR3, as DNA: TGCGCCAGCAGCCCCGGGACTAGCGGGAGTGAGACCCAGTACTTC. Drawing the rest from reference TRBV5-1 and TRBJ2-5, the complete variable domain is KAGVTQTPRYLIKTRGQQVTLSCSPISGHRSVSWYQQTPGQGLQFLFEYFSETQRNKGNFPGRFSGRQFSNSRSEMNVSTLELGDSALYLCASSPGTSGSETQYFGPGTRLLVL.

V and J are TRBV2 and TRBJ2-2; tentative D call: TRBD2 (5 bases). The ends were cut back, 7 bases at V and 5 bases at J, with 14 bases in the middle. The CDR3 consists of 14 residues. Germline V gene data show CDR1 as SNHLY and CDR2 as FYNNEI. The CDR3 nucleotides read TGTGCCAGCAAGGTTTCCCCGGGAACCGGGGAGCTGTTTTTT. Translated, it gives CASKVSPGTGELFF.

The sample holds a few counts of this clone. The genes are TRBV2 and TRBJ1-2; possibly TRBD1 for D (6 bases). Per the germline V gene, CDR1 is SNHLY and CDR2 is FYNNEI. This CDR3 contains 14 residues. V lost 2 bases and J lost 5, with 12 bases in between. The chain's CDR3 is CASSEYDRRYGYTF. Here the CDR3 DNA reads TGTGCCAGCAGTGAATACGACAGGAGATATGGCTACACCTTC.

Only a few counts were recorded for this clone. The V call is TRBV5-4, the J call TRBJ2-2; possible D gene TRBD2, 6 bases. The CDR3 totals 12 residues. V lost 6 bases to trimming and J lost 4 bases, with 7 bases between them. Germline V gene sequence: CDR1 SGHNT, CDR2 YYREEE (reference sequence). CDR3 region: CASNGGTGELFF. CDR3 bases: TGTGCCAGCAACGGGGGCACCGGGGAGCTGTTTTTT.

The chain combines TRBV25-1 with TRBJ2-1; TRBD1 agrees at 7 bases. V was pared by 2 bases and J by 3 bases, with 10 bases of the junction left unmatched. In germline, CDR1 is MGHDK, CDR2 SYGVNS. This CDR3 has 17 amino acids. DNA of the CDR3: TGTGCCAGCAGTGAACCCCCAGTGGCAGGGGGCTACAATGAGCAGTTCTTC. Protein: CASSEPPVAGGYNEQFF. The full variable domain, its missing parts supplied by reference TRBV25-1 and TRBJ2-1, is EADIYQTPRYLVIGTGKKITLECSQTMGHDKMYWYQQDPGMELHLIHYSYGVNSTEKGDLSSESTVSRIRTEHFPLTLESARPSHTSQYLCASSEPPVAGGYNEQFFGPGTRLTVL.

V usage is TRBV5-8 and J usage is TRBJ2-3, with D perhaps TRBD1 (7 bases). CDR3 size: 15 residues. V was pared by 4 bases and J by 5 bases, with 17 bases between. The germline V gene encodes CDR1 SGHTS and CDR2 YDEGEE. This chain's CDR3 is CASSRGGGKGDTQYF. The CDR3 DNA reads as TGTGCCAGCAGCCGAGGAGGGGGCAAGGGAGATACGCAGTATTTT.

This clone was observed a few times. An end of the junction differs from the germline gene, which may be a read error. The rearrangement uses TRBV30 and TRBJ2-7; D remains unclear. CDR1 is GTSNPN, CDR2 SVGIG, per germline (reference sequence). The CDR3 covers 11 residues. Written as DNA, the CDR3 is TGTGCCTGGAGTTCCCGGGTTCGGCCGCACTTC. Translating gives CAWSSRVRPHF.

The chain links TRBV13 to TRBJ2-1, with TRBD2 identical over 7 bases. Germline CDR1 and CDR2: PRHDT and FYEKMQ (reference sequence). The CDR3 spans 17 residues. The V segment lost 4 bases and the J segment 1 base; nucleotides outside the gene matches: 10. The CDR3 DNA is TGTGCCAGCAGCTCAAAGGTCGGGGGGACTTCCTACAATGAGCAGTTCTTC. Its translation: CASSSKVGGTSYNEQFF.

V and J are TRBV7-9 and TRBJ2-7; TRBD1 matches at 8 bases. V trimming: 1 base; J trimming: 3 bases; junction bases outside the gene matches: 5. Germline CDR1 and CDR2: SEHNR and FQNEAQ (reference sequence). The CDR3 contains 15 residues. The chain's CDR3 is CASSLGGGQDYEQYF. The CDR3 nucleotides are TGTGCCAGCAGCTTAGGAGGGGGACAGGACTACGAGCAGTACTTC.

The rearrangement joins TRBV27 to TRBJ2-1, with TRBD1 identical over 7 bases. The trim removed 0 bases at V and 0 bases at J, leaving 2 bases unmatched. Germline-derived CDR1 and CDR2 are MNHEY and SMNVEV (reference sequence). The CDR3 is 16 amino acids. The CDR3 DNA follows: TGTGCCAGCAGTTTATCATCAGGGGGCTCCTACAATGAGCAGTTCTTC. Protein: CASSLSSGGSYNEQFF.

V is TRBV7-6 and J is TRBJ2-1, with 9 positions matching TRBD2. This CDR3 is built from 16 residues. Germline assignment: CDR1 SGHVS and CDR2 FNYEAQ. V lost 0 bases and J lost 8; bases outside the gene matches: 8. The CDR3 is CASSLARPAGGDEQFF. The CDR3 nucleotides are TGTGCCAGCAGCTTAGCGCGTCCAGCGGGAGGCGATGAGCAGTTCTTC.

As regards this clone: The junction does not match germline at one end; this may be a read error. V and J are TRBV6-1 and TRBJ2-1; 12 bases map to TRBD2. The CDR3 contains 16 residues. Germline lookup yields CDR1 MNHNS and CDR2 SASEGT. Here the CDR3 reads CAGSEPPSGRAGEQFF. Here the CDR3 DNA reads TGTGCCGGCAGTGAACCCCCTAGCGGGAGGGCCGGTGAGCAGTTCTTC.